This is a list of T cell receptor beta chains from one sample in a study of beta chain features in type 1 diabetes. Data came from immunoSEQ multiplex PCR; TCRdb stores just in-frame clones and leaves some out. In the table there are hundreds of thousands of clones, 14% of which are singletons. Sequenced material: central memory CD4+ T cells from blood. Every receptor here comes from a man aged 25-45 years in good health. Each CDR3 is given with its conserved first and last residue. The D gene is left open where the match is weak. Clone size, where shown, is once, few, many, or a class for clones that have expanded.

cdr3_aa | cdr3_nt | clone_size | d_call | j_call | v_call
CASSLGGTGNTEAFF | TGTGCCAGCAGCTTAGGTGGGACAGGCAACACTGAAGCTTTCTTT | few | TRBD1 | TRBJ1-1 | TRBV7-6
CAWVTGNTIYF | TGTGCCTGGGTAACTGGAAACACCATATATTTT | NA | NA | TRBJ1-3 | TRBV7-9
CASSEQSGIYNEQFF | TGTGCCAGCAGTGAACAGAGCGGGATATACAATGAGCAGTTCTTC | NA | TRBD2 | TRBJ2-1 | TRBV2
CASSPSGSWLYEQYF | TGTGCCAGCAGTCCATCAGGGAGCTGGCTCTACGAGCAGTACTTC | many | NA | TRBJ2-7 | TRBV27
CASSLVGTEAYNEQFF | TGCGCCAGCAGCTTGGTTGGGACAGAAGCCTACAATGAGCAGTTCTTC | few | TRBD1 | TRBJ2-1 | TRBV5-1
CATSSLRGPYEQYF | TGTGCCACCAGCTCACTCCGGGGCCCCTACGAGCAGTACTTC | few | NA | TRBJ2-7 | TRBV15
CARELRDSSTGELFF | TGTGCCAGAGAACTCCGGGACAGCTCTACCGGGGAGCTGTTTTTT | NA | TRBD1 | TRBJ2-2 | TRBV2
CASSQDERVGNEQFF | TGCGCCAGCAGCCAAGATGAGCGGGTCGGCAATGAGCAGTTCTTC | few | NA | TRBJ2-1 | TRBV4-3
CAWSVLGDYGYTF | TGTGCCTGGAGTGTCCTGGGGGACTATGGCTACACCTTC | NA | NA | TRBJ1-2 | TRBV30
CASHILRGGYTF | TGTGCCAGCCACATACTCAGGGGTGGCTACACCTTC | few | NA | TRBJ1-2 | TRBV5-6
CASSFPAGKETQYF | TGTGCCAGCAGCTTCCCAGCGGGAAAAGAGACCCAGTACTTC | few | TRBD2 | TRBJ2-5 | TRBV7-2
CASSPRGQSQPQHF | TGCGCCAGCAGCCCCAGGGGGCAGAGTCAGCCCCAGCATTTT | few | TRBD1 | TRBJ1-5 | TRBV4-1
CASSEGTGYASYGYTF | TGTGCCAGCAGCGAGGGGACAGGGTACGCTTCCTATGGCTACACCTTC | few | TRBD1 | TRBJ1-2 | TRBV9
CASSQDIGGAGNTIYF | TGCGCCAGCAGCCAAGATATCGGGGGAGCTGGAAACACCATATATTTT | few | NA | TRBJ1-3 | TRBV4-3
CASKKGGYQETQYF | TGCGCCAGCAAGAAGGGGGGATATCAAGAGACCCAGTACTTC | few | NA | TRBJ2-5 | TRBV5-1
CASSPTGFYQPQHF | TGTGCCAGCAGCCCCACAGGGTTTTATCAGCCCCAGCATTTT | few | NA | TRBJ1-5 | TRBV9
CASSLRPTVSSYNEQFF | TGCGCCAGCAGCTTGCGCCCGACAGTCAGCTCCTACAATGAGCAGTTCTTC | few | NA | TRBJ2-1 | TRBV5-1
CASSLVGLDTGELFF | TGTGCCAGCAGCTTGGTGGGGCTGGATACCGGGGAGCTGTTTTTT | few | NA | TRBJ2-2 | TRBV5-6
CASSPPVNTEAFF | TGTGCCAGCTCACCTCCGGTGAACACTGAAGCTTTCTTT | many | NA | TRBJ1-1 | TRBV18
CASSPLQVLETQYF | TGTGCCAGCTCACCATTACAGGTCCTAGAGACCCAGTACTTC | few | NA | TRBJ2-5 | TRBV18
CASSEYNAGLSEAFF | TGTGCCAGCAGTGAATACAACGCTGGGCTTTCTGAAGCTTTCTTT | NA | NA | TRBJ1-1 | TRBV2
CASSLLGDAQPQHF | TGTGCCAGCAGCTTACTCGGGGATGCTCAGCCCCAGCATTTT | many | NA | TRBJ1-5 | TRBV7-2
CASSQDTRVDEQFF | TGTGCCAGCAGCCAAGATACCCGGGTGGATGAGCAGTTCTTC | NA | NA | TRBJ2-1 | TRBV7-2
CASSWGQRGTGELFF | TGTGCCAGCAGCTGGGGACAACGGGGCACCGGGGAGCTGTTTTTT | few | NA | TRBJ2-2 | TRBV5-4
CASSAGLAGTGELFF | TGTGCCAGCAGCGCGGGACTAGCAGGGACCGGGGAGCTGTTTTTT | few | TRBD2 | TRBJ2-2 | TRBV7-9
CASSAAGEETQYF | TGTGCCAGCAGCGCGGCGGGGGAAGAGACCCAGTACTTC | NA | TRBD2 | TRBJ2-5 | TRBV9
CASSLGGLVSTEAFF | TGTGCCAGCAGCTTGGGTGGGTTGGTGAGCACTGAAGCTTTCTTT | few | NA | TRBJ1-1 | TRBV5-4
CTQGPAGRNEQFF | TGTACCCAAGGTCCAGCGGGAAGGAATGAGCAGTTCTTC | few | TRBD2 | TRBJ2-1 | TRBV30
CASSRSIGGNQPQHF | TGTGCCAGCAGTAGGTCAATAGGCGGCAATCAGCCCCAGCATTTT | NA | NA | TRBJ1-5 | TRBV27
CASSLSRTGELFF | TGTGCCAGCAGCTTATCCCGAACCGGGGAGCTGTTTTTT | few | NA | TRBJ2-2 | TRBV7-8
CASSRVGGSYNEQFF | TGCGCCAGCAGCAGGGTTGGGGGGTCCTACAATGAGCAGTTCTTC | few | NA | TRBJ2-1 | TRBV5-1
CASSYTRDSYNEQFF | TGTGCCAGCAGTTATACGAGGGATTCCTACAATGAGCAGTTCTTC | few | NA | TRBJ2-1 | TRBV6-6
CASSYRGGGYTF | TGTGCCAGCAGTTACCGTGGTGGCGGCTACACCTTC | once | NA | TRBJ1-2 | TRBV6-6
CASSFRVPDTQYF | TGCGCCAGCAGCTTTCGGGTACCAGATACGCAGTATTTT | NA | NA | TRBJ2-3 | TRBV5-1
CASQQGNTIYF | TGTGCCAGCCAACAAGGAAACACCATATATTTT | many | NA | TRBJ1-3 | TRBV7-2
CASSWDRGRNTEAFF | TGTGCCAGCAGCTGGGATCGGGGGCGTAACACTGAAGCTTTCTTT | NA | NA | TRBJ1-1 | TRBV5-4
CASSIGIYGYTF | TGTGCCAGCAGCATAGGGATCTATGGCTACACCTTC | many | NA | TRBJ1-2 | TRBV13
CASSLRSGAVSGANVLTF | TGTGCCAGCAGCCTTCGCTCAGGGGCCGTCTCTGGGGCCAACGTCCTGACTTTC | NA | NA | TRBJ2-6 | TRBV7-7
CASSMTGNGELFF | TGTGCCAGTAGTATGACAGGGAACGGGGAGCTGTTTTTT | NA | TRBD1 | TRBJ2-2 | TRBV19
CASSLFALTHSGANVLTF | TGTGCCAGCAGCTTGTTCGCCCTTACCCACTCTGGGGCCAACGTCCTGACTTTC | NA | NA | TRBJ2-6 | TRBV7-9
CASSVGGGLAYNEQFF | TGTGCCAGCAGCGTAGGAGGAGGGCTAGCATACAATGAGCAGTTCTTC | few | NA | TRBJ2-1 | TRBV9
CATGRDSNQPQHF | TGTGCCACGGGGAGGGATAGCAATCAGCCCCAGCATTTT | NA | NA | TRBJ1-5 | TRBV6-1
CASSSSSSNTEAFF | TGTGCCAGCAGCTCCAGCTCTTCGAACACTGAAGCTTTCTTT | many | NA | TRBJ1-1 | TRBV21-1
CASRKGYEQYF | TGTGCCAGTAGGAAGGGCTACGAGCAGTACTTC | NA | NA | TRBJ2-7 | TRBV19
CASSQLGVEVGDTQYF | TGCGCCAGCAGCCAACTCGGGGTTGAAGTTGGAGATACGCAGTATTTT | NA | NA | TRBJ2-3 | TRBV4-3
CASSLDSNQPQHF | TGTGCCAGCAGCCTGGACAGTAATCAGCCCCAGCATTTT | NA | NA | TRBJ1-5 | TRBV7-3
CASSLRQSRDSPLHF | TGCGCCAGCAGCTTGCGACAGTCAAGAGATTCACCCCTCCACTTT | NA | NA | TRBJ1-6 | TRBV5-1
CASSWEREPKETQYF | TGTGCCAGCAGCTGGGAGCGGGAACCGAAAGAGACCCAGTACTTC | NA | TRBD2 | TRBJ2-5 | TRBV2
CASSSGASAETQYF | TGTGCCAGCAGCTCAGGGGCCTCAGCAGAGACCCAGTACTTC | few | NA | TRBJ2-5 | TRBV11-2
CASRGAFF | TGTGCCAGCAGAGGAGCTTTCTTT | many | NA | TRBJ1-1 | TRBV21-1